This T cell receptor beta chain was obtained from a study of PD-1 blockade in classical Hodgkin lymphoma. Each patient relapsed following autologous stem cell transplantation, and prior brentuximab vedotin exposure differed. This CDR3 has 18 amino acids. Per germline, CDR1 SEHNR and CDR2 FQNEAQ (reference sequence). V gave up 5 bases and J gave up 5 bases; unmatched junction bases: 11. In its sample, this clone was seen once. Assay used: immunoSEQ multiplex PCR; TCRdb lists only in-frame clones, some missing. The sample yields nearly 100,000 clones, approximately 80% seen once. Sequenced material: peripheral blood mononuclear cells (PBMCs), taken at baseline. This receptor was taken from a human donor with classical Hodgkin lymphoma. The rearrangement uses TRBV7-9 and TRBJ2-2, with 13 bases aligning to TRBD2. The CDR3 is CASSLRTSGRGNTGELFF. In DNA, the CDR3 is TGTGCCAGCAGCCTCCGGACTAGCGGGAGAGGAAATACCGGGGAGCTGTTTTTT.